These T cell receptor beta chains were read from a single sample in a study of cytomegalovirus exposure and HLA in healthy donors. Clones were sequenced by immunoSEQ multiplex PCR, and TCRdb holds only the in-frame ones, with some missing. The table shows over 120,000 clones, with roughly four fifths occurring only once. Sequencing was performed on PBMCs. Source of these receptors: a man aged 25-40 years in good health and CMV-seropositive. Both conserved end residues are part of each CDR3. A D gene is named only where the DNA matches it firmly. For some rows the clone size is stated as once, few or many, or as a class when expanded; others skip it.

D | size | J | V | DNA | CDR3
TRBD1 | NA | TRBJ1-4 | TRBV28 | TGTGCCAGCAGTCGGACAGGCCTAAATGAAAAACTGTTTTTT | CASSRTGLNEKLFF
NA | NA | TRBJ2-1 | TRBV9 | TGTGCCAGCAGCGTAGGAGGCGGAGCGTACAATGAGCAGTTCTTC | CASSVGGGAYNEQFF
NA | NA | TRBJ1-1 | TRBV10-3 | TGTGCCGTCAGTGAGTCGAGTAGGGGGATGCCTGAAGCTTTCTTT | CAVSESSRGMPEAFF
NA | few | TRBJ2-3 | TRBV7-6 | TGTGCCAGCAGTTATATGGAGGGTACGCAGTATTTT | CASSYMEGTQYF
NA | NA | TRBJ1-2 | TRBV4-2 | TGTGCCAGCAGCCAAGATAGGGGGGGCTATGGCTACACCTTC | CASSQDRGGYGYTF
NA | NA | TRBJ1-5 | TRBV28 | TGTGCCAGCAGCTTGAGTGTACAGCCCCAGCATTTT | CASSLSVQPQHF
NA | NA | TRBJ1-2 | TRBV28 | TGTGCCAGCAGTTTAACCGGAGGAAACTATGGCTACACCTTC | CASSLTGGNYGYTF
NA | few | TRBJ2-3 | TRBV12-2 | TGTGCAAGTCGCTCAACAGATACGCAGTATTTT | CASRSTDTQYF
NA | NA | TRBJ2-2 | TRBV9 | TGTGCCAGCAGCTCAGGAGACAGTAGGCCCGGGGAGCTGTTTTTT | CASSSGDSRPGELFF
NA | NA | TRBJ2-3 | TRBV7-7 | TGTGCCAGCAGCTGGGCGAACAGGAGAAGGGGCACAGATACGCAGTATTTT | CASSWANRRRGTDTQYF
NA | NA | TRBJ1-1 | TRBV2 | TGTGCCAGCAGTGAAAATCAGAACACTGAAGCTTTCTTT | CASSENQNTEAFF
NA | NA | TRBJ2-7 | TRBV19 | TGTGCCAGTAGTATCCCACCTGGGTCCCCTCGGGAAGGGCAGTACTTC | CASSIPPGSPREGQYF
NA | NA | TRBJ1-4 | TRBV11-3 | TGTGCCAGCACCCCAGGGATCGCGGCTAATGAAAAACTGTTTTTT | CASTPGIAANEKLFF
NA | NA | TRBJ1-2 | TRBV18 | TGTGCCAGCTCACCCGCCGAGTCGAACTATGGCTACACCTTC | CASSPAESNYGYTF
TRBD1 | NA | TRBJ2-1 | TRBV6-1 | TGTGCCAGCAGTGAACCGACAGGGCCGAGCTCCTACAATGAGCAGTTCTTC | CASSEPTGPSSYNEQFF
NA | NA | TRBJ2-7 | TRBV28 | TGTGCCAGCAGTTTGGGGGGACTCTACGAGCAGTACTTC | CASSLGGLYEQYF
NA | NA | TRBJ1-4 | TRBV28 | TGTGCCAGCAGTCCGCCAGGACAGATTGCAACTAATGAAAAACTGTTTTTT | CASSPPGQIATNEKLFF
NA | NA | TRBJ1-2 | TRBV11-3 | TGTGCCAGCAGCCGGGGTTGGTATGGCTACACCTTC | CASSRGWYGYTF
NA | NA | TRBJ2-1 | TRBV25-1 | TGTGCCAGCAGTGAAGCGGATACCTACAATGAGCAGTTCTTC | CASSEADTYNEQFF
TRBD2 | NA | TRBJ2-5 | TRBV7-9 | TGTGCCAGCAGCCCACCCCGGGGGGGGCGGGAAGAGACCCAGTACTTC | CASSPPRGGREETQYF
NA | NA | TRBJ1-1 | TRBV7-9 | TGTGCCAGCAGCCCTCAGTCAAACACTGAAGCTTTCTTT | CASSPQSNTEAFF
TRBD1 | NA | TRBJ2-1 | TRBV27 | TGTGCCAGCAGAGGACAGGGCGTAAGTGAGCAGTTCTTC | CASRGQGVSEQFF
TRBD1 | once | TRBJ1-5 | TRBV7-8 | TGTGCCAGCAGCTCCCAGGGGGGAAGCAATCAGCCCCAGCATTTT | CASSSQGGSNQPQHF
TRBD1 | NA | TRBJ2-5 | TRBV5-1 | TGCGCCAGCAGCCTCTGGGACAGTCAAGAGACCCAGTACTTC | CASSLWDSQETQYF
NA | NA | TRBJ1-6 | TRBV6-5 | TGTGCCAGCACTCCCAGGACTTCTAATTCACCCCTCCACTTT | CASTPRTSNSPLHF
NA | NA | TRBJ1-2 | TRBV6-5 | TGTGCCAGCAGTTTCCAGACACCCAACTATGGCTACACCTTC | CASSFQTPNYGYTF
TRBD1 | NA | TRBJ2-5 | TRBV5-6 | TGTGCCAGCAGCTTCGGGACAGGGTCGGGCAAAGAGACCCAGTACTTC | CASSFGTGSGKETQYF
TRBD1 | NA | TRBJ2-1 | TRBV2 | TGTGCCAGCAGTTTACAGGGGGGCTCCTACAATGAGCAGTTCTTC | CASSLQGGSYNEQFF
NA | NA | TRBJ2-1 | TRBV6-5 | TGTGCCAGCAGTCCAGACAACTACAATGAGCAGTTCTTC | CASSPDNYNEQFF
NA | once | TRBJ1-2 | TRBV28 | TGTGCCAGCAGTTTACGGGGGGCGCGGGGCTACACCTTC | CASSLRGARGYTF
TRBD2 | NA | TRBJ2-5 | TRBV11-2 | TGTGCCAGCAGCTTAGATCGAGGCCTAGCGGGGAGAGAGACCCAGTACTTC | CASSLDRGLAGRETQYF
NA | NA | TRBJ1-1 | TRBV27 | TGTGCCAGCAGTTCCTCCCGGAGGGGCGTTAGGACTGAAGCTTTCTTT | CASSSSRRGVRTEAFF
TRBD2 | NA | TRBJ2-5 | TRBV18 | TGTGCCAGCTCCGACCCCGATGAGAGCGGGGGGTTCCAAGAGACCCAGTACTTC | CASSDPDESGGFQETQYF
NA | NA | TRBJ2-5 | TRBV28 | TGTGCCAGCCGACAGGCAGCGTCGGAGACCCAGTACTTC | CASRQAASETQYF
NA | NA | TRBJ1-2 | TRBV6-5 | TGTGCCAGCAGGGCGGTGGGCTATGGCTACACCTTC | CASRAVGYGYTF
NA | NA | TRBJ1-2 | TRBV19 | TGTGCCAGTAGTCTCCAGGGCCCTACTTATGGCTACACCTTC | CASSLQGPTYGYTF
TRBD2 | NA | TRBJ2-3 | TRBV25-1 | TGTCCTCCAGCGGGGGCAGGGACAGATACGCAGTATTTT | CPPAGAGTDTQYF
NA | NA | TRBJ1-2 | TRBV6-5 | TGTGCCAGCAGTTACGGGGCACAGTCACGAGGCTACACCTTC | CASSYGAQSRGYTF
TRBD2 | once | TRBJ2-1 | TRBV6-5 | TGTGCCATCCGGACTAGCGGGGGTAATGAGCAGTTCTTC | CAIRTSGGNEQFF
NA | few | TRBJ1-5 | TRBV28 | TGTGCCACGAGGACAGTCCCTAGCAATCAGCCCCAGCATTTT | CATRTVPSNQPQHF
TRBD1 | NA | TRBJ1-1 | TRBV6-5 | TGTGCCAGCAGTGGACAGGGGGACACTGAAGCTTTCTTT | CASSGQGDTEAFF
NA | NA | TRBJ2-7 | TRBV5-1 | TGCGCCAGCGCTGAGGGGGGACTACGCTACGAGCAGTACTTC | CASAEGGLRYEQYF
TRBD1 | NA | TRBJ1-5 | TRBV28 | TGTGCCAGCAGCGTCCAGGGGGCTAACAATCAGCCCCAGCATTTT | CASSVQGANNQPQHF
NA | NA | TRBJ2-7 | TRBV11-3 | TGTGCCAGCAGCGGGGGGGCCCGGGGGCATAGGGACGAGCAGTACTTC | CASSGGARGHRDEQYF
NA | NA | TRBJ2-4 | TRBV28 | TGTGCCAGCAGCTATGGTTGGAACATTCAGTACTTC | CASSYGWNIQYF
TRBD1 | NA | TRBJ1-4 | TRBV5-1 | TGCGCCAGCAGCTTGGGGCGGGACAGGGGAATACTGTTTTTT | CASSLGRDRGILFF
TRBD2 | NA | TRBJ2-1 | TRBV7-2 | TGTGCCAGCAGCTATGATAGCGGGATCTCCTACAATGAGCAGTTCTTC | CASSYDSGISYNEQFF
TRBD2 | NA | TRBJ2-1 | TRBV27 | TGTGCCAGCAGTTTGACGATAGCGGGGGGCGTAGATGAGCAGTTCTTC | CASSLTIAGGVDEQFF
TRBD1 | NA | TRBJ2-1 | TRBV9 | TGTGCCAGCAACCACGGGACAGCCTCTTCCTACAATGAGCAGTTCTTC | CASNHGTASSYNEQFF
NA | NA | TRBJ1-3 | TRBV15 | TGTGCCACCAGTGGTCGCGGCTCTGGAAACACCATATATTTT | CATSGRGSGNTIYF